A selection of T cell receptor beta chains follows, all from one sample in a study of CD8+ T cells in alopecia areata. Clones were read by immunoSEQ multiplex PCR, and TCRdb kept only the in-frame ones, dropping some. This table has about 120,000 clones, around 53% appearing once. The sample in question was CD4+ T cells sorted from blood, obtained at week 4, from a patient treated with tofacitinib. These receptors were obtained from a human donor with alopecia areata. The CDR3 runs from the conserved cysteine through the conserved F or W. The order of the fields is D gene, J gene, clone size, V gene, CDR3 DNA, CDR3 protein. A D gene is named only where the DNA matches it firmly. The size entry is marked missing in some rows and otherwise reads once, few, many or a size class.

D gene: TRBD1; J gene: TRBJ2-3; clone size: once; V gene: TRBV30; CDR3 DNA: TGTGCCTGGAGTGTGGGACAGGGTGTCGCAGATACGCAGTATTTT; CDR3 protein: CAWSVGQGVADTQYF
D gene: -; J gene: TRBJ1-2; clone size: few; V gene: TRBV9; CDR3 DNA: TGTGCCAGCAGCGTAGGAACAGGTACTTACTATGGCTACACCTTC; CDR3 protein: CASSVGTGTYYGYTF
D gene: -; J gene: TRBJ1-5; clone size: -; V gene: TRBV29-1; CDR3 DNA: TGCAGCGTTGAAGGGGTTAGGGGCCAGCCCCAGCATTTT; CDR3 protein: CSVEGVRGQPQHF
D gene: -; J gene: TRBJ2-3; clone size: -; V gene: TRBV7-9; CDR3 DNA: TGTGCCAGCAGCTTAGTTGGGTCGGGAGATACGCAGTATTTT; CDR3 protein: CASSLVGSGDTQYF
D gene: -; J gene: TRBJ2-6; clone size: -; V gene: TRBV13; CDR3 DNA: TGTGCCAGCAGCGTGACAGTCTCTGGGGCCAACGTCCTGACTTTC; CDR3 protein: CASSVTVSGANVLTF
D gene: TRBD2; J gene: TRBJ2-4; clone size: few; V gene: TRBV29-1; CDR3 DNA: TGCAGCGTTGAGGGACTAGCGGAGAACATTCAGTACTTC; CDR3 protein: CSVEGLAENIQYF
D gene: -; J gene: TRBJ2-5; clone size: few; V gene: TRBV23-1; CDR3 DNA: TGCGCCAGCAGTCTAGGGACCCAGTACTTC; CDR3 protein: CASSLGTQYF
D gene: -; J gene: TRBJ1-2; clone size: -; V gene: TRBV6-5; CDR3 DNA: TGTGCCAGCAGCTTTCTGCACAACTATGGCTACACCTTC; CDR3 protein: CASSFLHNYGYTF
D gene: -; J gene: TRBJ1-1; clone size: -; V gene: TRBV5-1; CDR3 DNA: TGCGCCAGCAGCTTGGATTTTAGGGGTGGAGGCGACACTGAAGCTTTCTTT; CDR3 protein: CASSLDFRGGGDTEAFF
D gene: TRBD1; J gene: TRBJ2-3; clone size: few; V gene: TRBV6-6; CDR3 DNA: TGTGCCAGCAGTCTACAGGGGTTTGGGACAGATACGCAGTATTTT; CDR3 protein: CASSLQGFGTDTQYF
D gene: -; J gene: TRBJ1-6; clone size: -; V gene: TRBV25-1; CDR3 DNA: TGTGCCAGCAGTGAATATATTCAGGGGTCACCCCTCCACTTT; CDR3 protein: CASSEYIQGSPLHF
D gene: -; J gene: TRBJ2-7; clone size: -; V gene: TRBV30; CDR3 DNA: TGTGCCTGCGCTGGGGGGGCCTTATACGAGCAGTACTTC; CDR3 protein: CACAGGALYEQYF
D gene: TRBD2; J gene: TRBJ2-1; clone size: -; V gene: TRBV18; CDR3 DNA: TGTGCCAGCTCACGGTCTAGCGGGGGATATGAGCAGTTCTTC; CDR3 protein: CASSRSSGGYEQFF
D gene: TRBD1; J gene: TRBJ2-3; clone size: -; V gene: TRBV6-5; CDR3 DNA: TGTGCCAGCAGTTACTCAGGGGGCGCAGATACGCAGTATTTT; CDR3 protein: CASSYSGGADTQYF
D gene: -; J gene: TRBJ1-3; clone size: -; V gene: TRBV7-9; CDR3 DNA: TGTGCCAGCAGCCCCGCCGGCTCTGGAAACACCATATATTTT; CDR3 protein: CASSPAGSGNTIYF